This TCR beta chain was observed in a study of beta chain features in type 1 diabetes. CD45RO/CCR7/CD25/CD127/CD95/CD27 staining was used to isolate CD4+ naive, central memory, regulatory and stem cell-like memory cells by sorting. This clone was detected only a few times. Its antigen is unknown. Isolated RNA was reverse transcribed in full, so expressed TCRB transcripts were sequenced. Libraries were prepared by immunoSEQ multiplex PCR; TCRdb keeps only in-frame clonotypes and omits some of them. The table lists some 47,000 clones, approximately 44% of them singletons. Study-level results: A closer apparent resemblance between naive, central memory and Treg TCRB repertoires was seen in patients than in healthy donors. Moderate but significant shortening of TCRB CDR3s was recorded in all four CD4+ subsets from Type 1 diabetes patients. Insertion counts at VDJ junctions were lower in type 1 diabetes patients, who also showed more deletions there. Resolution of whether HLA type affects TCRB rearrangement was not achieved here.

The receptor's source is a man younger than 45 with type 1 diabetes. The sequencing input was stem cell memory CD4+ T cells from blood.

This CDR3 is CASSLSGGNQPQHF. The CDR3 DNA reads as TGTGCCAGCAGTTTATCGGGGGGCAATCAGCCCCAGCATTTT. The rearrangement uses TRBV28 and TRBJ1-5; the D gene is possibly TRBD1 (5 bases). The germline V gene encodes CDR1 MDHEN and CDR2 SYDVKM. With 1 base removed from V and 2 bases from J, the gap between germline ends came to 6 bases. This CDR3 contains 14 residues.